The following is a T cell receptor (beta chain) sequence with its context. Primers: 60 Vbeta forward and 13 Jbeta reverse. The table came from immunoSEQ multiplex PCR; TCRdb's copy has only in-frame clones and leaves some out. The sample shows around 130,000 clones, more than 80% of them seen only once. Each donor was healthy, and each was a bone marrow donor. These data originate in a study of cytomegalovirus exposure and HLA in healthy donors. The V gene's germline CDR1 is SQVTM and CDR2 ANQGSEA. This CDR3 is 13 amino acids long. The V segment lost 4 bases and the J segment 4 bases; nucleotides outside the gene matches: 3.

Sequenced material: PBMCs. The chain uses TRBV29-1 and TRBJ1-4; 7 bases agree with TRBD1. The receptor was derived from a man aged 40-49 years in good health and CMV-seronegative. Here the CDR3 DNA reads TGCAGCGTTGCCCGGGACAGTAATGAAAAACTGTTTTTT. This translates into CSVARDSNEKLFF.